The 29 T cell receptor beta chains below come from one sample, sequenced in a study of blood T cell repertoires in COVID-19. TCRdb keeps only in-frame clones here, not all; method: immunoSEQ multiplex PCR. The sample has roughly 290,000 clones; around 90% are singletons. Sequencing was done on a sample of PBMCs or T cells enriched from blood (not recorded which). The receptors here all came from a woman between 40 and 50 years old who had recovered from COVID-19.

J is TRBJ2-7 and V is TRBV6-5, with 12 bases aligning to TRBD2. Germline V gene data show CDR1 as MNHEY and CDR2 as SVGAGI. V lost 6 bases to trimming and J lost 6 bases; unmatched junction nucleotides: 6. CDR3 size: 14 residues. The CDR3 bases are TGTGCCAGCAGAACTAGCGGGGGGCCAGGCGAGCAGTACTTC. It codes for CASRTSGGPGEQYF.

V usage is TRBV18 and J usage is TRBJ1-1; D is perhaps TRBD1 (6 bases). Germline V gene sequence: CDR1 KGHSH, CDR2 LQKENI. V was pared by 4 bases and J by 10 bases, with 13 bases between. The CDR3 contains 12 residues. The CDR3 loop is CASSLPGAGAFF. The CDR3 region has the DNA TGTGCCAGCTCACTCCCAGGGGCAGGAGCTTTCTTT.

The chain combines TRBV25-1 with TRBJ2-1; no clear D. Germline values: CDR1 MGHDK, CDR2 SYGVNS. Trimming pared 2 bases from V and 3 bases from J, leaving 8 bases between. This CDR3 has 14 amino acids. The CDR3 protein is CASSETVDYNEQFF. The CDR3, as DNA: TGTGCCAGCAGTGAAACGGTCGACTACAATGAGCAGTTCTTC.

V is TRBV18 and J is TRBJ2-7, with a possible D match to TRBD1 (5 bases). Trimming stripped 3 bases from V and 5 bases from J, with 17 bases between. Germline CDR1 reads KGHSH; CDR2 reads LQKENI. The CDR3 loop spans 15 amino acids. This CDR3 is CASSPYAAGNDEQYF. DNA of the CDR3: TGTGCCAGCTCACCCTACGCGGCAGGGAACGACGAGCAGTACTTC. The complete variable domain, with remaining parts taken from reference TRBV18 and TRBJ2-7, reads NAGVMQNPRHLVRRRGQEARLRCSPMKGHSHVYWYRQLPEEGLKFMVYLQKENIIDESGMPKERFSAEFPKEGPSILRIQQVVRGDSAAYFCASSPYAAGNDEQYFGPGTRLTVT.

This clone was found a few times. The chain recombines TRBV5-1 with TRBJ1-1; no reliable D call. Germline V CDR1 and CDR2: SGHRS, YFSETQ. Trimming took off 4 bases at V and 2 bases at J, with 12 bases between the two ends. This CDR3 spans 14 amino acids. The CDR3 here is CASSPSTPNTEAFF. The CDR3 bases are TGCGCCAGCAGCCCATCGACACCTAACACTGAAGCTTTCTTT. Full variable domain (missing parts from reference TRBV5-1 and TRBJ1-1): KAGVTQTPRYLIKTRGQQVTLSCSPISGHRSVSWYQQTPGQGLQFLFEYFSETQRNKGNFPGRFSGRQFSNSRSEMNVSTLELGDSALYLCASSPSTPNTEAFFGQGTRLTVV.

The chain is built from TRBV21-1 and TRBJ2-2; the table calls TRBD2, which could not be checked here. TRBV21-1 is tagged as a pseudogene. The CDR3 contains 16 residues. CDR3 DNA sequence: TGTGCCAGCTCCCGGACTCCCCTCCGGAACACCGGGGAGCTGTTTTTT. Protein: CASSRTPLRNTGELFF.

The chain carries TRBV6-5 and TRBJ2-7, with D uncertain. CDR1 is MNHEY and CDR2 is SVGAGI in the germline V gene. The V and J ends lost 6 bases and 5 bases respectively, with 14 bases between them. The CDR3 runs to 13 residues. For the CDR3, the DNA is TGTGCCAGCAGCCTCAGGTCCAGGAACGAGCAGTACTTC. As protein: CASSLRSRNEQYF.

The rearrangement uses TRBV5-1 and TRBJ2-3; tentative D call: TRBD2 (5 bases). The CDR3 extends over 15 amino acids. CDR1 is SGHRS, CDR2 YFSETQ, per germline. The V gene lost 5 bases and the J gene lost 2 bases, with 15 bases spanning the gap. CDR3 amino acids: CASSPWTSHTDTQYF. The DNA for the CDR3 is TGCGCCAGCAGTCCGTGGACTTCTCACACAGATACGCAGTATTTT.

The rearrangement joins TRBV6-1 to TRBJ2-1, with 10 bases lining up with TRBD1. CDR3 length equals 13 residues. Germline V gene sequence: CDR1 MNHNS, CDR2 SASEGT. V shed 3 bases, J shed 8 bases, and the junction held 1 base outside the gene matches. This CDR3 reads CASSETGGDEQFF. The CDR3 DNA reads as TGTGCCAGCAGTGAGACAGGGGGCGATGAGCAGTTCTTC.

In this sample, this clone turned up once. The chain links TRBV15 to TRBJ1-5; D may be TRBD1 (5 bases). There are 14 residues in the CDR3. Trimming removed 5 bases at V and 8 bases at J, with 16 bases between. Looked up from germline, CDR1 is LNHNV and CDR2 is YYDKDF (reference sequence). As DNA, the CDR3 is TGTGCCACCAGCGCGCACGGGGGAAGAGAGCCCCAGCATTTT. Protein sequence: CATSAHGGREPQHF.

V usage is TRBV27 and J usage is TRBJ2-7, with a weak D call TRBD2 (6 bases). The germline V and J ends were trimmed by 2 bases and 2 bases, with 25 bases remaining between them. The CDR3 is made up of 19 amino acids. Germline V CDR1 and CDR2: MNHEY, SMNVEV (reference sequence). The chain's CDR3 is CASSLRGGGAWEAAYEQYF. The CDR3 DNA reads TGTGCCAGCAGTTTAAGGGGCGGAGGGGCTTGGGAGGCTGCCTACGAGCAGTACTTC.

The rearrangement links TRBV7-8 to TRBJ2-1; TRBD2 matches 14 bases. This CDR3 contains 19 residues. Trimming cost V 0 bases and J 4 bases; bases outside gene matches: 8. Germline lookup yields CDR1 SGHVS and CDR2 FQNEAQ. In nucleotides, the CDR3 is TGTGCCAGCAGCTTAGCACCGGGACTAGCGGGAGTGGGGTACAATGAGCAGTTCTTC. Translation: CASSLAPGLAGVGYNEQFF. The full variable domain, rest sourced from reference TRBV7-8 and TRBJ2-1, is GAGVSQSPRYKVAKRGQDVALRCDPISGHVSLFWYQQALGQGPEFLTYFQNEAQLDKSGLPSDRFFAERPEGSVSTLKIQRTQQEDSAVYLCASSLAPGLAGVGYNEQFFGPGTRLTVL.

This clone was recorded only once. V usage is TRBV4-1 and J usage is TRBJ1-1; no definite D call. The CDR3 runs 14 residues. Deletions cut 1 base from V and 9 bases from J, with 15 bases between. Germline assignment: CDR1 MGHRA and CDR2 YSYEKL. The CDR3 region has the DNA TGCGCCAGCAGCCAAGGTAAATCGGCGGGAAAAGCTTTCTTT. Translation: CASSQGKSAGKAFF.

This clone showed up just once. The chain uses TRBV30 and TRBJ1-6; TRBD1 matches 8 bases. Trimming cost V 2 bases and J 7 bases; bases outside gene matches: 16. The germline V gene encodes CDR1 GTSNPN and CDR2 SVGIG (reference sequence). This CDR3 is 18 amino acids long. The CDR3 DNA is TGTGCCTGGAGTTACTCAGGACAGGGTCAGGGGGGCAATTCACCCCTCCACTTT. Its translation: CAWSYSGQGQGGNSPLHF. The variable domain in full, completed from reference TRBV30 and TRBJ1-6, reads SQTIHQWPATLVQPVGSPLSLECTVEGTSNPNLYWYRQAAGRGLQLLFYSVGIGQISSEVPQNLSASRPQDRQFILSSKKLLLSDSGFYLCAWSYSGQGQGGNSPLHFGNGTRLTVT.

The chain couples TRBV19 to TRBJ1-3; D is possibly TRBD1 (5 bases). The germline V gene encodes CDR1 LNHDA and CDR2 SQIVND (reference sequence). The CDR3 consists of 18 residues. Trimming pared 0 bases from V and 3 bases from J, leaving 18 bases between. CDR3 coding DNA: TGTGCCAGTAGTATAGACTCTCCGAGCAGGGTCGGTGGAAACACCATATATTTT. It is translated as CASSIDSPSRVGGNTIYF.

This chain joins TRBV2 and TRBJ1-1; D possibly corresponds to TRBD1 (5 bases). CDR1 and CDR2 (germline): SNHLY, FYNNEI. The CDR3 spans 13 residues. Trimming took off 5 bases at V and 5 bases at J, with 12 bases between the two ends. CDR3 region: CASSWSQGTEAFF. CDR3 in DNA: TGTGCCAGCAGTTGGAGTCAGGGTACTGAAGCTTTCTTT.

Here the CDR3 reads CASARQATNEKLFF. Here the CDR3 DNA reads TGTGCCAGTGCTCGACAAGCAACTAATGAAAAACTGTTTTTT. This sequence joins TRBV19 and TRBJ1-4; D is ambiguous. V was cut by 8 bases and J by 0 bases, with 10 bases left in between. The germline V gene encodes CDR1 LNHDA and CDR2 SQIVND (reference sequence). This CDR3 spans 14 amino acids.

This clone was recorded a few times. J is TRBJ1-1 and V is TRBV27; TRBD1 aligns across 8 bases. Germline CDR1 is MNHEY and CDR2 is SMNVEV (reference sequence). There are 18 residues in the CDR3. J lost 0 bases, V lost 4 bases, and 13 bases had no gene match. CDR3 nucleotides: TGTGCCAGCAGTTCCCACAGGGGGATTGGAGCCATGAACACTGAAGCTTTCTTT. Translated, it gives CASSSHRGIGAMNTEAFF.

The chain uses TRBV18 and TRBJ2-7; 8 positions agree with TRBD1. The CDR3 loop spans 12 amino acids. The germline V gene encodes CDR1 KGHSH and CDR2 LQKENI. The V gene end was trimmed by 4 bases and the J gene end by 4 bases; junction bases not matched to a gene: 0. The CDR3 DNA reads TGTGCCAGCTCACGGACAGGGTACGAGCAGTACTTC. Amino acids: CASSRTGYEQYF.

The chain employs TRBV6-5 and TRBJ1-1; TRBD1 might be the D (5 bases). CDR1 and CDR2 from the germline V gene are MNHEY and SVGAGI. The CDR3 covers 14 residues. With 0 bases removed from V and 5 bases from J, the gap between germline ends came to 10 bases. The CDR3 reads CASSYSGGRTEAFF. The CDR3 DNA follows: TGTGCCAGCAGTTACTCTGGGGGGAGGACTGAAGCTTTCTTT.

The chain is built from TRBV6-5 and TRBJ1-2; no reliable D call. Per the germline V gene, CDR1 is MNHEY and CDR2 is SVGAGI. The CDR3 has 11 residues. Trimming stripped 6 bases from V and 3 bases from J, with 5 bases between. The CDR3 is CASSPYYGYTF. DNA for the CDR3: TGTGCCAGCAGCCCCTACTATGGCTACACCTTC.

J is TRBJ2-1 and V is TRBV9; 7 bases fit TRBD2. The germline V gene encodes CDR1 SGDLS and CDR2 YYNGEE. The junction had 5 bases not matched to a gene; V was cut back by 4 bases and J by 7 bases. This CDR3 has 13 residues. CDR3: CASSQPGGNEQFF. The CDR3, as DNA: TGTGCCAGCAGCCAACCGGGGGGAAATGAGCAGTTCTTC.

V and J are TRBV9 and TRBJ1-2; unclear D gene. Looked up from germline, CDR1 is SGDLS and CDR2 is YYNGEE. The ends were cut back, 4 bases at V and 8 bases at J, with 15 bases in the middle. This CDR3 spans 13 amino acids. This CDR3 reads CASSPQYGRGYTF. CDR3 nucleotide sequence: TGTGCCAGCAGCCCTCAATACGGGAGAGGCTACACCTTC.

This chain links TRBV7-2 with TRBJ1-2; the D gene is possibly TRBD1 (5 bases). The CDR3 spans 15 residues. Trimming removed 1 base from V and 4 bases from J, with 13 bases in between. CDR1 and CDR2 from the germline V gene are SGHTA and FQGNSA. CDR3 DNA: TGTGCCAGCAGCTTAGTAGGCCAGGGCGGCTATGGCTACACCTTC. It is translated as CASSLVGQGGYGYTF.

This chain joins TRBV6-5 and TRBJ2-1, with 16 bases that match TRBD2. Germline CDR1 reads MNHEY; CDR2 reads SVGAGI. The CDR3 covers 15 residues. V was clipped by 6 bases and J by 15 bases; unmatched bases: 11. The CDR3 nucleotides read TGTGCCAGCAGCGGACCGGGACTAGCGGGGGGGCCTCGGTTCTTC. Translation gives CASSGPGLAGGPRFF.

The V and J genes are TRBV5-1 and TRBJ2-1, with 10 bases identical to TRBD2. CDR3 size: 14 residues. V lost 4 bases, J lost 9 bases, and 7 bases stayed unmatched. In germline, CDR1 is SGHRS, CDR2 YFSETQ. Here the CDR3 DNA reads TGCGCCAGCAGCCCACTAGCGGGGCCGGGTGAGCAGTTCTTC. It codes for CASSPLAGPGEQFF.

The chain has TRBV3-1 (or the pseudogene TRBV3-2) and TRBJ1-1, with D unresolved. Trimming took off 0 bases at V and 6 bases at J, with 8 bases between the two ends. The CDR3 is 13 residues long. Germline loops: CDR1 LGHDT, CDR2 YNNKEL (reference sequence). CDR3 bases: TGTGCCAGCAGCCAAGATTGGAGGTCTGAAGCTTTCTTT. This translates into CASSQDWRSEAFF.

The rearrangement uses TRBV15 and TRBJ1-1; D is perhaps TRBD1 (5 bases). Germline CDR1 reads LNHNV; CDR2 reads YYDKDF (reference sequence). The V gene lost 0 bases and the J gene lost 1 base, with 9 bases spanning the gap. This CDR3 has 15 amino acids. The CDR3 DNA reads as TGTGCCACCAGCAGAGATAGGAGGGGGAACACTGAAGCTTTCTTT. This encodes CATSRDRRGNTEAFF.

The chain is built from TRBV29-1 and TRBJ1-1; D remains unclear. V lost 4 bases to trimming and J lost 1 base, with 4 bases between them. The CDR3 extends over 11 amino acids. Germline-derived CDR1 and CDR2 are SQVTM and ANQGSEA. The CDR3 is CSVAQNTEAFF. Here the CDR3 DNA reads TGCAGCGTTGCACAGAACACTGAAGCTTTCTTT.